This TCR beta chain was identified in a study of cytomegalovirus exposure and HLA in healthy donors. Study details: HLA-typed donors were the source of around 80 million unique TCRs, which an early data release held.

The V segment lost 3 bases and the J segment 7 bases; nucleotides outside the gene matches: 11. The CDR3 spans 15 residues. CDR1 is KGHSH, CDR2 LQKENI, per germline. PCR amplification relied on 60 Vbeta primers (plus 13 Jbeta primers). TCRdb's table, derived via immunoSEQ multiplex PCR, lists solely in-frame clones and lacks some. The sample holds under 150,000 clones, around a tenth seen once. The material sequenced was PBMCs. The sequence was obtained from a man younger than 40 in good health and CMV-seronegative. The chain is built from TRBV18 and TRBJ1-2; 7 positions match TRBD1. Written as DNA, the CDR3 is TGTGCCAGCTCACCGATCGACAGGGTATCGGGTGGCTACACCTTC. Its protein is CASSPIDRVSGGYTF.